This T cell receptor beta chain was recorded in a study of Graves' ophthalmopathy and Graves' hyperthyroidism. The wider study: Peripheral blood was gathered at first diagnosis, ahead of any treatment whatsoever. Regarding the study as a whole: Blood shared most expanded thyroid clonotypes above 0.001 frequency. Forecasting of ophthalmopathy progression by the model achieved around 68% sensitivity and around 77% specificity.

Amplification targeted the TCR beta CDR3 regions, with RNA transcripts as the source material. Following a first-round RT-PCR that used HTBI primers, a second-round multiplex PCR was carried out. TCRdb processed the multiplex PCR reads anew with MiXCR; each CDR3 protein has one entry. The table records about 740,000 distinct CDR3 sequences, around 40% of them present only once. Germline CDR1 is MGHRA and CDR2 is YSYEKL. V shed 4 bases and J shed 6 bases, with 15 bases lying between them. The CDR3 covers 15 residues. As for this clonotype: Its target is not known.

Moderate-to-severe activity, CAS at least 3, NOSPECS at least 4 and duration under 3 months characterized donors with ophthalmopathy. This clonotype was sampled from an adult man with Graves' ophthalmopathy. The sequenced sample was peripheral blood. V is TRBV4-1 and J is TRBJ1-4; D call uncertain. The CDR3 loop reads CASSPMDRFHEKLFF. Written as DNA, the CDR3 is TGCGCCAGCAGCCCAATGGATAGATTTCATGAAAAACTGTTTTTT.